This T cell receptor (beta chain) came from a study of OX40 agonist ivuxolimab in advanced cancers. Some background on the complete study: Ivuxolimab was a fully human IgG2 agonistic monoclonal antibody targeting the costimulatory receptor OX40 (CD134). Intravenous ivuxolimab was administered to patients every 2 weeks at six dose levels: 0.01, 0.1, 0.3, 1.5, 3 and 10 mg/kg. Of the approximately 50 dose-escalation patients, hepatocellular carcinoma was present in roughly 19, melanoma in roughly 15, renal cell carcinoma in 9 and head and neck cancer in 9. In the dose-escalation cohort, 82.7% of patients were male, and the mean age was roughly 60 years, with a range of about 23 to 85. Patients were allowed to have had prior anti-PD-1, anti-PD-L1 or anti-CTLA-4 therapy, and approximately 40% of the dose-escalation patients had been treated with checkpoint inhibitors. Three dose-escalation patients achieved partial responses, one with hepatocellular carcinoma and two with cutaneous melanoma. Peripheral TCRbeta sequencing was intended to test whether TCR sequence diversity was altered and clonal T-cell expansion was caused by ivuxolimab. The paper reports the monotherapy dose-escalation portion (N of about 50 patients) of the phase I ivuxolimab trial.

Relative to germline, V is 0 bases shorter and J is 1 base shorter, with 8 bases between their ends. The CDR3 runs 15 amino acids, cysteine and phenylalanine included. The DNA shown is the 45-base CDR3, in frame from base 1. Taken from the germline V gene, the CDR1 and CDR2 loops are SGDLS and YYNGEE. About this clone: Its antigen is still unknown. Per-base quality was not reported, and no clone a single base away is much larger than it.

Patients with autoimmune disease history or receiving systemic immunosuppression were excluded from the trial. Peripheral blood for TCR sequencing was collected from all dose cohorts at baseline, on cycle 4 day 1, and on cycle 7 day 1. The samples were drawn from a first-in-human, open-label, multicenter phase I dose-escalation trial of ivuxolimab. Adults with locally advanced or metastatic melanoma, renal cell, hepatocellular, or head and neck squamous cell carcinoma were enrolled in the trial. Before TCR sequencing, CD4+ and CD8+ T cells were separately sorted from peripheral blood. Overall study results and their limits: At doses of 0.1 to 3.0 mg/kg, clonal expansion of both CD4+ and CD8+ T cells in blood was seen between baseline and week 6. In partial responders in the 0.1-3.0 mg/kg groups, normalized peripheral clonal expansion was found to be among the lowest, especially among CD8+ T cells. After ivuxolimab, CD8+ T cells had more expanded clones than CD4+ T cells on average. The antigen specificity of the clonally expanded peripheral T cells was not determined. Low levels of normalized T-cell clonal expansion were also shown by some nonresponding patients.

To sequence the TCRbeta CDR3 region, genomic DNA was isolated from the sorted cells. The immunoSEQ Assay was used for sequencing of TCRbeta CDR3 regions. What TCRdb holds here is the immuneACCESS table cut down to in-frame rearrangements. Part of the clones is not present; checked against another copy, under half of the missing clones reflect an unresolved V gene, and the others are unexplained. In all, the sample holds 52,000 or so clones, and about 93% of those were seen once. The leading ten clones occupy about 17% of the sample. The V gene is TRBV9 and the J gene is TRBJ1-3; D gene: possibly TRBD1, on 5 matching bases. The TCR originated in an adult with an advanced solid tumor such as melanoma, head and neck, liver or kidney cancer. This specimen was CD4+ or CD8+ T cells sorted from blood, taken in a trial of the OX40 agonist ivuxolimab. The nucleotide sequence is given as TGTGCCAGCAGCGTAGAGGGGTCTTCTGGAAACACCATATATTTT. It translates to CASSVEGSSGNTIYF. The reference TRBV9 and TRBJ1-3 proteins fill in what lies around the CDR3, so the full variable domain reads DSGVTQTPKHLITATGQRVTLRCSPRSGDLSVYWYQQSLDQGLQFLIQYYNGEERAKGNILERFSAQQFPDLHSELNLSSLELGDSALYFCASSVEGSSGNTIYFGEGSWLTVV.